The subject of this entry is one T cell receptor beta chain. What it binds is unknown. Germline CDR1 reads SGHTA; CDR2 reads FQGNSA. V was pared by 7 bases and J by 1 base, with 4 bases of the junction left unmatched. The CDR3 has 17 residues. The data belong to a study of neoadjuvant nivolumab and ipilimumab in lung cancer. Findings of the study overall: Blood richness before therapy tracked richness in tumors resected after neoadjuvant therapy.

Sequencing was performed with immunoSEQ multiplex PCR; in TCRdb, only in-frame clones are kept and a portion is missing. The sample comprises about 18,000 clones, 87% of which are singletons, and roughly 2.1% rests with the top ten. This sample comprised peripheral blood, obtained before neoadjuvant nivolumab, alone or with ipilimumab. V is TRBV7-2 and J is TRBJ2-6, with TRBD2 matching 13 bases. The clonotype was recovered from an adult with non-small cell lung cancer. This chain's CDR3 is CASTRTSGSSGANVLTF. The CDR3 region has the DNA TGTGCCAGCACCCGGACTAGCGGGAGTTCTGGGGCCAACGTCCTGACTTTC. Drawing the rest from reference TRBV7-2 and TRBJ2-6, the complete variable domain is GAGVSQSPSNKVTEKGKDVELRCDPISGHTALYWYRQSLGQGLEFLIYFQGNSAPDKSGLPSDRFSAERTGGSVSTLTIQRTQQEDSAVYLCASTRTSGSSGANVLTFGAGSRLTVL.